The rows below give T cell receptor beta chains drawn from one sample of a study of CD8+ T cells in alopecia areata. Only in-frame clones appear in the TCRdb table, and some are missing; sequencing was by immunoSEQ multiplex PCR. The table records 95,000 to 150,000 clones, 50% to 55% of them present only once. The specimen comprised CD4+ T cells sorted from blood, sampled at week 4, from a patient treated with tofacitinib. The source of these receptors is a human donor with alopecia areata. The CDR3 runs from the conserved cysteine through the conserved F or W. The D gene is left open where the match is weak. Clone sizes are given selectively: once, few, many, or a class where the clone is expanded.

V: TRBV27
D: TRBD1
J: TRBJ1-2
size: -
DNA: TGTGCCAGCAGTTCCGGAAACGACAGGGGGTGGTATGGCTACACCTTC
CDR3: CASSSGNDRGWYGYTF

V: TRBV11-1
D: TRBD2
J: TRBJ2-1
size: few
DNA: TGTGCCAGCAGCTTAGGGGGGACTAGCGGGCGGAGCTCCTACAATGAGCAGTTCTTC
CDR3: CASSLGGTSGRSSYNEQFF

V: TRBV5-6
D: -
J: TRBJ1-2
size: -
DNA: TGTGCCAGCGACCGGGGGCAGGGCGGCTACACCTTC
CDR3: CASDRGQGGYTF

V: TRBV4-1
D: TRBD1
J: TRBJ2-7
size: -
DNA: TGCGCCAGCAGCCAGGGCCCGAGGGGGCGCTTTCGCTACGAGCAGTACTTC
CDR3: CASSQGPRGRFRYEQYF

V: TRBV5-4
D: TRBD2
J: TRBJ2-1
size: many
DNA: TGTGCCAGCAGCAAATTAGCGGGGATCTCCTACAATGAGCAGTTCTTC
CDR3: CASSKLAGISYNEQFF

V: TRBV7-2
D: -
J: TRBJ1-2
size: -
DNA: TGTGCCAGCAGCTTGGCACGTGGCTACACCTTC
CDR3: CASSLARGYTF

V: TRBV11-2
D: -
J: TRBJ2-5
size: -
DNA: TGTGCCAGCAGCCGCAGCCAAGAGACCCAGTACTTC
CDR3: CASSRSQETQYF

V: TRBV5-1
D: -
J: TRBJ1-1
size: few
DNA: TGCGCCAGCAGCTCGGCGGTCTCCCACGGGACTGAAGCTTTCTTT
CDR3: CASSSAVSHGTEAFF

V: TRBV2
D: TRBD2
J: TRBJ2-6
size: -
DNA: TGTGCCAGCAGGCGGGAGTCTGGGGCCAACGTCCTGACTTTC
CDR3: CASRRESGANVLTF

V: TRBV5-1
D: TRBD1
J: TRBJ1-1
size: -
DNA: TGCGCCAGCAGCTTGGTTCCCCAGGGGGAGAACACTGAAGCTTTCTTT
CDR3: CASSLVPQGENTEAFF

V: TRBV7-3
D: TRBD2
J: TRBJ2-3
size: once
DNA: TGTGCCAGCAGCCGACGGACTAGCGGGAGTCTAGATACGCAGTATTTT
CDR3: CASSRRTSGSLDTQYF

V: TRBV18
D: -
J: TRBJ1-1
size: -
DNA: TGTGCCAGCTCACCAGAGACCCCTTTCGGCGCTTTCTTT
CDR3: CASSPETPFGAFF

V: TRBV29-1
D: -
J: TRBJ1-2
size: few
DNA: TGCAGCGGAGGGGGGACTAAAGGCTACACCTTC
CDR3: CSGGGTKGYTF

V: TRBV5-1
D: -
J: TRBJ2-2
size: few
DNA: TGCGCCAGCAGCCAAGGGGACACCGGGGAGCTGTTTTTT
CDR3: CASSQGDTGELFF

V: TRBV27
D: TRBD2
J: TRBJ2-5
size: -
DNA: TGTGCCAGCAGTTCATACCGGGACTACGTGGAGCAGTACTTC
CDR3: CASSSYRDYVEQYF

V: TRBV29-1
D: -
J: TRBJ2-7
size: -
DNA: TGCAGCGTTGCCGGGTTCGGGACCGACTTCTCCTACGAGCAGTACTTC
CDR3: CSVAGFGTDFSYEQYF

V: TRBV10-2
D: -
J: TRBJ1-5
size: -
DNA: TGCGCCAGCAGTGCCGGGAACCAGCCCCAGCATTTT
CDR3: CASSAGNQPQHF

V: TRBV5-6
D: TRBD1
J: TRBJ1-2
size: few
DNA: TGTGCCAGCAAGAGACAGGGGCTCTATGGCTACACCTTC
CDR3: CASKRQGLYGYTF

V: TRBV5-1
D: -
J: TRBJ2-5
size: -
DNA: TGCGCCAGCAGCTTGGTTTGGGGGGTAACAGAGACCCAGTACTTC
CDR3: CASSLVWGVTETQYF

V: TRBV6-6
D: -
J: TRBJ1-2
size: -
DNA: TGTGCCAGCAGTCAACAGGGCTATGGCTACACCTTC
CDR3: CASSQQGYGYTF

V: TRBV30
D: -
J: TRBJ1-1
size: -
DNA: TGTGCCTGGATTAGGGGTCAAGAAGCTTTCTTT
CDR3: CAWIRGQEAFF

V: TRBV7-9
D: -
J: TRBJ2-4
size: -
DNA: TGTGCCAGCAGCTTCCATGATCAAGATCAGTACTTC
CDR3: CASSFHDQDQYF

V: TRBV7-2
D: -
J: TRBJ2-7
size: -
DNA: TGTGCCAGCAGCTTTCAGGGACCCCCTCTCTCCTACGAGCAGTACTTC
CDR3: CASSFQGPPLSYEQYF

V: TRBV4-2
D: -
J: TRBJ1-3
size: -
DNA: TGTGCCAGCAGCCAGTCACGACAGAAGAGCTCTGGAAACACCATATATTTT
CDR3: CASSQSRQKSSGNTIYF

V: TRBV5-4
D: -
J: TRBJ1-1
size: -
DNA: TGTGCCAGCAGCTTGTTCAGGGCGGGGACTGAAGCTTTCTTT
CDR3: CASSLFRAGTEAFF

V: TRBV6-5
D: -
J: TRBJ1-1
size: -
DNA: TGTGCCACTCATGTGGCAGGGAGAACTGAAGCTTTCTTT
CDR3: CATHVAGRTEAFF

V: TRBV18
D: -
J: TRBJ2-3
size: few
DNA: TGTGCCAGCTCACCACCTAGCACAGATACGCAGTATTTT
CDR3: CASSPPSTDTQYF

V: TRBV9
D: -
J: TRBJ2-1
size: few
DNA: TGTGCCAGCAGCAACCTTTACCCTTCAGGACACCCGGCTTGTTGGAATGAGCAGTTCTTC
CDR3: CASSNLYPSGHPACWNEQFF

V: TRBV6-5
D: -
J: TRBJ2-7
size: few
DNA: TGTGCCTCCAAGGAGGTTCTAGCTGTATACGAGCAGTACTTC
CDR3: CASKEVLAVYEQYF

V: TRBV9
D: -
J: TRBJ2-7
size: -
DNA: TGTGCCAGCAGCGGCCTCGCGGCGGGGAGCCAGTACTTC
CDR3: CASSGLAAGSQYF

V: TRBV7-3
D: -
J: TRBJ2-7
size: many
DNA: TGTGCCAGCAGCCTCCAGGCGGACTACGAGCAGTACTTC
CDR3: CASSLQADYEQYF

V: TRBV29-1
D: -
J: TRBJ1-1
size: -
DNA: TGCAGCGTTGTGGGGCAGGAGGCTTTCTTT
CDR3: CSVVGQEAFF

V: TRBV9
D: -
J: TRBJ2-7
size: few
DNA: TGTGCCAGCAGCGTAAGGCCAGGGGGGCCCTACGAGCAGTACTTC
CDR3: CASSVRPGGPYEQYF

V: TRBV5-1
D: -
J: TRBJ1-2
size: few
DNA: TGCGCCAGCAGCTCTCGACCCGACGGCTCCAATGGCTACACCTTC
CDR3: CASSSRPDGSNGYTF

V: TRBV7-9
D: TRBD1
J: TRBJ1-3
size: few
DNA: TGTGCCAGCTCAAGGCAGGGGGCAGCTGGAAACACCATATATTTT
CDR3: CASSRQGAAGNTIYF

V: TRBV7-6
D: TRBD1
J: TRBJ1-4
size: -
DNA: TGTGCCAGCAGCCCCCGACAGGGGTTTAGGGAAAAACTGTTTTTT
CDR3: CASSPRQGFREKLFF

V: TRBV11-2
D: -
J: TRBJ2-5
size: -
DNA: TGTGCCAGCAGCACCTCCGGAGCAGTATTTTCAGGGACCCAGTACTTC
CDR3: CASSTSGAVFSGTQYF

V: TRBV5-4
D: -
J: TRBJ2-7
size: -
DNA: TGTGCCAGCAGCTTGGGGGGCTACGAGCAGTACTTC
CDR3: CASSLGGYEQYF

V: TRBV4-1
D: -
J: TRBJ2-7
size: -
DNA: TGCGCCAGCAGGGAGGGGCAGGGGAGCTCCTACGAGCAGTACTTC
CDR3: CASREGQGSSYEQYF

V: TRBV7-9
D: -
J: TRBJ1-1
size: -
DNA: TGTGCCAGCAGCTTAGGCCAGGGGAGCACTGAAGCTTTCTTT
CDR3: CASSLGQGSTEAFF

V: TRBV11-2
D: TRBD1
J: TRBJ2-4
size: -
DNA: TGTGCCAGCAGCTCCGGGACAGTTAAAAACATTCAGTACTTC
CDR3: CASSSGTVKNIQYF

V: TRBV30
D: TRBD1
J: TRBJ2-7
size: -
DNA: TGTGCCTGGAGCCAGATTGGGACAGGGAACGAGCAGTACTTC
CDR3: CAWSQIGTGNEQYF

V: TRBV30
D: -
J: TRBJ1-1
size: -
DNA: TGTGCCTGGAGTGTGCTGGCCACTGAAGCTTTCTTT
CDR3: CAWSVLATEAFF

V: TRBV6-5
D: -
J: TRBJ2-3
size: few
DNA: TGTGCCAGCAGTCCCCAGACACGCACAGATACGCAGTATTTT
CDR3: CASSPQTRTDTQYF

V: TRBV4-2
D: TRBD1
J: TRBJ1-6
size: -
DNA: TGTGCCAGCAGCCAAGATCAAGAGGGGGCGCATTCACCCCTCCACTTT
CDR3: CASSQDQEGAHSPLHF

V: TRBV7-9
D: -
J: TRBJ1-1
size: few
DNA: TGTGCCAGCAGCCTCCTAGGCCGGGACACTGAAGCTTTCTTT
CDR3: CASSLLGRDTEAFF

V: TRBV23-1
D: -
J: TRBJ2-6
size: -
DNA: TGCGCCAGCAGTCAATCTGGACTCAGCTCTGGGGCCAACGTCCTGACTTTC
CDR3: CASSQSGLSSGANVLTF

V: TRBV7-3
D: -
J: TRBJ2-5
size: few
DNA: TGTGCCAGCAGCTTATCAGGGGTAGAGGAGACCCAGTACTTC
CDR3: CASSLSGVEETQYF

V: TRBV4-1
D: TRBD2
J: TRBJ2-1
size: -
DNA: TGCGCCAGCAGCCGCGGGACTAGCGGGAGTATTGAGCAGTTCTTC
CDR3: CASSRGTSGSIEQFF

V: TRBV27
D: TRBD1
J: TRBJ1-2
size: few
DNA: TGTGCCAGCAGTTTTAGGGACCGGACAGGTAGTAGGTATGGCTACACCTTC
CDR3: CASSFRDRTGSRYGYTF

V: TRBV5-1
D: TRBD2
J: TRBJ2-7
size: -
DNA: TGCGCCAGCAGCCAAGCGGGACCAGCCTACGAGCAGTACTTC
CDR3: CASSQAGPAYEQYF

V: TRBV29-1
D: -
J: TRBJ1-2
size: -
DNA: TGCAGCGTTGAGGTTTCCAGCATCTATGGCTACACCTTC
CDR3: CSVEVSSIYGYTF

V: TRBV5-1
D: -
J: TRBJ2-7
size: -
DNA: TGCGCCAGCAGCTATTTTACTTCAGGGCGCGAGCAGTACTTC
CDR3: CASSYFTSGREQYF

V: TRBV29-1
D: -
J: TRBJ1-5
size: -
DNA: TGCAGCGTAGGGGATAGCAATCAGCCCCAGCATTTT
CDR3: CSVGDSNQPQHF

V: TRBV5-6
D: -
J: TRBJ1-4
size: -
DNA: TGTGCCAGCAGCTTATCAGGGATGGCAAATGAAAAACTGTTTTTT
CDR3: CASSLSGMANEKLFF

V: TRBV9
D: TRBD1
J: TRBJ1-2
size: -
DNA: TGTGCCAGCAGCGTAGCTGGGACAGGGGGCTATGGCTACACCTTC
CDR3: CASSVAGTGGYGYTF

V: TRBV30
D: -
J: TRBJ1-1
size: -
DNA: TGTGCCTGGAGTGGGCAGTACACTGAAGCTTTCTTT
CDR3: CAWSGQYTEAFF

V: TRBV27
D: -
J: TRBJ1-6
size: -
DNA: TGTGCCAGCAGTTTATGGGCAGGCCAGGGACGAGATTCACCCCTCCACTTT
CDR3: CASSLWAGQGRDSPLHF

V: TRBV27
D: TRBD2
J: TRBJ2-7
size: -
DNA: TGTGCCAGCAGTATCACTAGCGGGCCACCAGGAAGCTACGAGCAGTACTTC
CDR3: CASSITSGPPGSYEQYF